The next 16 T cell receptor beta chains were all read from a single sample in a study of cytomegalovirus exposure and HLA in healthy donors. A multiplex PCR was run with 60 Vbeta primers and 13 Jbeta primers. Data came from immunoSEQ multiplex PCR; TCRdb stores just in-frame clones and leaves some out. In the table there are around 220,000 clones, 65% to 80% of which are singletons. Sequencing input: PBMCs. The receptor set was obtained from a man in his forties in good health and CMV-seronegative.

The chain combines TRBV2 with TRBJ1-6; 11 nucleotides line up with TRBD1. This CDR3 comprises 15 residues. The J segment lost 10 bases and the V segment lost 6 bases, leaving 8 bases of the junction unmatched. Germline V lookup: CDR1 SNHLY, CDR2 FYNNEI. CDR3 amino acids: CASRRDRGVQSPLHF. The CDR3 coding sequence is TGTGCCAGCAGGAGGGACAGGGGGGTGCAATCACCCCTCCACTTT. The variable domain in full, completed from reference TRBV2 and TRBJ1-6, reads EPEVTQTPSHQVTQMGQEVILRCVPISNHLYFYWYRQILGQKVEFLVSFYNNEISEKSEIFDDQFSVERPDGSNFTLKIRSTKLEDSAMYFCASRRDRGVQSPLHFGNGTRLTVT.

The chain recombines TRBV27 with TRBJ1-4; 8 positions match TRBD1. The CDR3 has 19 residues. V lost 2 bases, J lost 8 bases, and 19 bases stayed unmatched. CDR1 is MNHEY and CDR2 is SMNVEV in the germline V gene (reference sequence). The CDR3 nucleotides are TGTGCCAGCAGTTTACGGACAGGGCCTACCACCCCTCTTAAAGAAAAACTGTTTTTT. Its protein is CASSLRTGPTTPLKEKLFF.

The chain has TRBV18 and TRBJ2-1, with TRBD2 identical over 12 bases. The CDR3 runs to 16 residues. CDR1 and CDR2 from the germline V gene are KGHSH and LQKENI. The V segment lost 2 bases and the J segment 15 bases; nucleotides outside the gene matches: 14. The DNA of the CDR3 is TGTGCCAGCTCACCAACAGAGAGGACTAGCGGGGTCTGGGGGTTCTTC. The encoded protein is CASSPTERTSGVWGFF.

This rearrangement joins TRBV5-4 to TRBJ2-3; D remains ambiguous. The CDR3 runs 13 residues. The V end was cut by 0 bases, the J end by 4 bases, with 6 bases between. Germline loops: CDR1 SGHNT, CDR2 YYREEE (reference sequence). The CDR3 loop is CASSLAGADTQYF. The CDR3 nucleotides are TGTGCCAGCAGCTTGGCCGGTGCAGATACGCAGTATTTT.

The CDR3 protein is CASSSQGGANEKLFF. CDR3 coding DNA: TGTGCCAGCAGCTCCCAAGGGGGAGCTAATGAAAAACTGTTTTTT. The chain employs TRBV5-8 and TRBJ1-4; D might be TRBD1 (6 bases). Looked up from germline, CDR1 is SGHTS and CDR2 is YDEGEE. The CDR3 totals 15 residues. V was pared by 3 bases and J by 3 bases, with 12 bases between.

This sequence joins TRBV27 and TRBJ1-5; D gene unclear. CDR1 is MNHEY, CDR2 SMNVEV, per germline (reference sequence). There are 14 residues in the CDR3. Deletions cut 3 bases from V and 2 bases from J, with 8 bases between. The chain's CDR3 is CASSLNGGNQPQHF. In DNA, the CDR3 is TGTGCCAGCAGTTTGAACGGTGGCAATCAGCCCCAGCATTTT.

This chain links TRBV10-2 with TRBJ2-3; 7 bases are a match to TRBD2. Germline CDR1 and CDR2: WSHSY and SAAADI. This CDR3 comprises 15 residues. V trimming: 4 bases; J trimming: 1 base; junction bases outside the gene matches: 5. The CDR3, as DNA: TGCGCCAGCAGTGGGGAGGGAGAGGGCACAGATACGCAGTATTTT. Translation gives CASSGEGEGTDTQYF.

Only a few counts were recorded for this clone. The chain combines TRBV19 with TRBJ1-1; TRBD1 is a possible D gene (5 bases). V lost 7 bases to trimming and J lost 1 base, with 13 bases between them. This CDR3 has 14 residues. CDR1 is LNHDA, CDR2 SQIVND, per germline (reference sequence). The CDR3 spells CASIMGGTNTEAFF. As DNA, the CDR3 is TGTGCCAGTATCATGGGGGGAACGAACACTGAAGCTTTCTTT.

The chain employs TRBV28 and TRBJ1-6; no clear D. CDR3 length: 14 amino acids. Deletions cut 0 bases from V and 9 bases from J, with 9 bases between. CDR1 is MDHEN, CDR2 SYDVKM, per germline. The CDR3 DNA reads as TGTGCCAGCAGTTTATGGAGGCTAAGTTCACCCCTCCACTTT. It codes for CASSLWRLSSPLHF.

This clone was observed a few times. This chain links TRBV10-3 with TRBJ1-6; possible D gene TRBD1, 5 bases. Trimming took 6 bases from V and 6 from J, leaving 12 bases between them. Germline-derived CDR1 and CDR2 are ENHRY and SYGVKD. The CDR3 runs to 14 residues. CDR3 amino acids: CAIRGEAGNSPLHF. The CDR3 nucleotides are TGTGCCATCAGGGGGGAGGCCGGTAATTCACCCCTCCACTTT.

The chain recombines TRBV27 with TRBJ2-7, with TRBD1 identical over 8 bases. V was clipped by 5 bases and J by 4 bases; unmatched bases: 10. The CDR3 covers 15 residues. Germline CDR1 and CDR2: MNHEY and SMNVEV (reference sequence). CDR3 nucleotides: TGTGCCAGCAGTACCCGCAGGGGGCGGGCTTACGAGCAGTACTTC. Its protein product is CASSTRRGRAYEQYF.

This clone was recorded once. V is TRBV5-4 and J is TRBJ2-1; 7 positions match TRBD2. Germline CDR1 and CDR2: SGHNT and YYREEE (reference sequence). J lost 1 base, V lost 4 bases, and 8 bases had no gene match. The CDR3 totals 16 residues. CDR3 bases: TGTGCCAGCAGCCCGAGCGGGGTTGGTTCCTACAATGAGCAGTTCTTC. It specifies CASSPSGVGSYNEQFF.

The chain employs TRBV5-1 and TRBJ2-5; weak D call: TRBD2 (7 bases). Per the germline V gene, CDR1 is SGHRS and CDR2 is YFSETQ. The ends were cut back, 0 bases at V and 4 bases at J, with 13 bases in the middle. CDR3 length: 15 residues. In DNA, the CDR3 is TGCGCCAGCAGCTTGGCGGGAGGAGGGGGAGAGACCCAGTACTTC. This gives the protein CASSLAGGGGETQYF.

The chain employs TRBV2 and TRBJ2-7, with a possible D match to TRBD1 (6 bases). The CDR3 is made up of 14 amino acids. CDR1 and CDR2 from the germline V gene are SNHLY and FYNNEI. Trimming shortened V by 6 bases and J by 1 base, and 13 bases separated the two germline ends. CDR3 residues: CASSLRRGSYEQYF. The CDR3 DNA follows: TGTGCCAGCAGCCTTCGCAGGGGTTCCTACGAGCAGTACTTC.

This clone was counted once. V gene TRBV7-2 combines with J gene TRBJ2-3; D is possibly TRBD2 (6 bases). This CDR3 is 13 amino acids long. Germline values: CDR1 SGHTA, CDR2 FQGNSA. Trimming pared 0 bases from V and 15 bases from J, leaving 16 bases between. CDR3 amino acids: CASSLAGGNSRYF. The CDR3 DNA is TGTGCCAGCAGCTTAGCCGGCGGGAATTCCCGATATTTT.

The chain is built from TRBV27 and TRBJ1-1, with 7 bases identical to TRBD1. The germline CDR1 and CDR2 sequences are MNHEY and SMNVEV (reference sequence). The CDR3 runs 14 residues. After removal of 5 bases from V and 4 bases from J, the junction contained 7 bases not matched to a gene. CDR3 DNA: TGTGCCAGCAGTCTACAGGGGAGGAGCACTGAAGCTTTCTTT. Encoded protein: CASSLQGRSTEAFF.